The 16 T cell receptor beta chains reported below all come from one sample, sequenced in a study of blood T cell repertoires in COVID-19. Generated by immunoSEQ multiplex PCR, the TCRdb table keeps only in-frame clones and is missing some. The sample records around 360,000 clones, more than 85% being singletons. The sequenced sample consisted of PBMCs or T cells enriched from blood (not recorded which). The receptors come from a young woman who had recovered from COVID-19.

The rearrangement joins TRBV7-8 to TRBJ2-5; 8 nucleotides agree with TRBD2. CDR1 SGHVS and CDR2 FQNEAQ come from the germline V gene. Trimming at V came to 6 bases and at J to 4 bases, leaving 16 bases not matched to a gene. The CDR3 has 17 residues. The CDR3 reads CASSSPPQREILETQYF. CDR3 sequence (DNA): TGTGCCAGCAGTTCTCCCCCCCAGCGGGAGATCTTAGAGACCCAGTACTTC.

The CDR3 DNA is TGTGCCAGCAGCCTAATGAACCGGGTCCTCTATGGCTACACCTTC. It yields the protein CASSLMNRVLYGYTF. The V and J genes are TRBV3-1 (or the pseudogene TRBV3-2) and TRBJ1-2; unclear D gene. CDR1 and CDR2 (germline): LGHDT, YNNKEL (reference sequence). CDR3 length: 15 amino acids. The V and J ends lost 4 bases and 4 bases respectively, with 16 bases between them.

This chain joins TRBV6-5 and TRBJ2-1; 7 bases are a match to TRBD2. This CDR3 has 15 residues. Germline V gene lookup returns CDR1 MNHEY and CDR2 SVGAGI. The V gene end was trimmed by 7 bases and the J gene end by 6 bases; junction bases not matched to a gene: 12. This CDR3 reads CASKRGDGKFNEQFF. CDR3 DNA: TGTGCCAGCAAACGGGGGGACGGGAAGTTCAATGAGCAGTTCTTC.

The chain joins TRBV2 to TRBJ1-2, with 8 bases lining up with TRBD1. CDR1 SNHLY and CDR2 FYNNEI come from the germline V gene. V lost 4 bases, J lost 8 bases, and 15 bases stayed unmatched. The CDR3 is 16 residues long. The CDR3 DNA sequence: TGTGCCAGCAGTGTTCTGGGGACAGGTCTACGCCGCGGCTACACCTTC. This translates into CASSVLGTGLRRGYTF.

This clone appeared once. The chain employs TRBV4-1 and TRBJ2-7, with TRBD2 matching 8 bases. Germline loops: CDR1 MGHRA, CDR2 YSYEKL. After removal of 1 base from V and 2 bases from J, the junction contained 4 bases not matched to a gene. This CDR3 is 15 amino acids long. The CDR3 DNA is TGCGCCAGCAGCCAAGGGACTAGCTGGGCCTACGAGCAGTACTTC. It is translated as CASSQGTSWAYEQYF.

The V gene is TRBV5-6, the J gene TRBJ2-7; D call uncertain. The CDR3 length is 11 residues. Trimming stripped 4 bases from V and 5 bases from J, with 7 bases between. Per germline, CDR1 SGHDT and CDR2 YYEEEE. This CDR3 reads CASSRRDEQYF. In DNA form, the CDR3 reads TGTGCCAGCAGCAGAAGAGACGAGCAGTACTTC.

J is TRBJ1-4 and V is TRBV6-5; D unresolved. CDR3 size: 14 residues. Between the trimmed V and J ends, which lost 11 bases and 7 bases, there was a span of 20 bases. Germline loops: CDR1 MNHEY, CDR2 SVGAGI. DNA of the CDR3: TGTGCCGCATCTCCCGGGAGAGGAGGTGAAAAACTGTTTTTT. It yields the protein CAASPGRGGEKLFF.

This clone came up a few times. The J gene is TRBJ2-1, the V gene TRBV7-2; no clear D. This CDR3 comprises 13 residues. CDR1 SGHTA and CDR2 FQGNSA come from the germline V gene. The V gene lost 3 bases and the J gene lost 4 bases, with 7 bases spanning the gap. In DNA, the CDR3 is TGTGCCAGCAGCTTGGCCAGGTACAATGAGCAGTTCTTC. Protein sequence: CASSLARYNEQFF.

This clone was picked up a small number of times. The chain is built from TRBV7-8 and TRBJ1-1, with 9 bases lining up with TRBD1. This CDR3 is 14 amino acids long. J gave up 1 base and V 4 bases, and 1 base lay outside the gene matches. Germline CDR1 SGHVS, CDR2 FQNEAQ. The CDR3 loop is CASSSTGGNTEAFF. In DNA, the CDR3 is TGTGCCAGCAGCTCGACAGGGGGGAACACTGAAGCTTTCTTT.

This clone was observed a few times. This chain links TRBV28 with TRBJ1-2, with D possibly being TRBD1 (6 bases). This CDR3 has 13 amino acids. Trimming took off 5 bases at V and 8 bases at J, with 15 bases between the two ends. CDR1 and CDR2 from the germline V gene are MDHEN and SYDVKM. The chain's CDR3 is CASSTGTAIGYTF. DNA of the CDR3: TGTGCCAGCAGTACAGGGACCGCTATAGGCTACACCTTC.

The V call is TRBV5-4, the J call TRBJ2-1, with D tentatively TRBD2 (6 bases). CDR1 and CDR2 from the germline V gene are SGHNT and YYREEE (reference sequence). The CDR3 loop spans 15 amino acids. Trimming stripped 4 bases from V and 0 bases from J, with 11 bases between. The CDR3 DNA reads as TGTGCCAGCAGCATTGGGGGGAACTCCTACAATGAGCAGTTCTTC. It specifies CASSIGGNSYNEQFF.

The J gene is TRBJ1-1, the V gene TRBV19, with 12 bases aligning to TRBD1. CDR1 and CDR2 (germline): LNHDA, SQIVND (reference sequence). This CDR3 is built from 17 residues. Unmatched junction bases numbered 14, after V lost 6 bases and J lost 6 bases. This CDR3 is CASRYGTGGAVFSEAFF. The CDR3 bases are TGTGCCAGTAGGTATGGGACAGGGGGCGCGGTGTTCTCTGAAGCTTTCTTT. The full variable domain, rest sourced from reference TRBV19 and TRBJ1-1, is DGGITQSPKYLFRKEGQNVTLSCEQNLNHDAMYWYRQDPGQGLRLIYYSQIVNDFQKGDIAEGYSVSREKKESFPLTVTSAQKNPTAFYLCASRYGTGGAVFSEAFFGQGTRLTVV.

The V gene is TRBV12-3 or TRBV12-4, the J gene TRBJ2-5; the match to TRBD2 covers 9 bases. The junction had 4 bases not matched to a gene; V was cut back by 6 bases and J by 5 bases. This CDR3 is 13 amino acids long. CDR3 loop: CASRWLAGETQYF. The DNA for the CDR3 is TGTGCCAGCAGGTGGCTAGCGGGGGAGACCCAGTACTTC.

The chain links TRBV27 to TRBJ2-3, with D possibly TRBD2 on 6 matching bases. Germline V lookup: CDR1 MNHEY, CDR2 SMNVEV (reference sequence). With 4 bases removed from V and 6 bases from J, the gap between germline ends came to 14 bases. The CDR3 length is 14 residues. CDR3 in DNA: TGTGCCAGCAGTTGGCCCGACGGAGGGGATACGCAGTATTTT. Protein: CASSWPDGGDTQYF.

This chain connects TRBV4-2 to TRBJ2-7, with 10 positions matching TRBD2. The V gene end was trimmed by 3 bases and the J gene end by 3 bases; junction bases not matched to a gene: 8. CDR1 is LGHNA, CDR2 YNFKEQ, per germline. The CDR3 runs to 16 residues. In DNA, the CDR3 is TGTGCCAGCAGCCACCTAAGCGGGAGGGATAACTACGAGCAGTACTTC. Protein product: CASSHLSGRDNYEQYF.

The V and J genes are TRBV7-2 and TRBJ2-3; TRBD2 matches at 7 bases. Germline V CDR1 and CDR2: SGHTA, FQGNSA. CDR3 length: 17 residues. After removal of 2 bases from V and 6 bases from J, the junction contained 14 bases not matched to a gene. Here the CDR3 DNA reads TGTGCCAGCAGCTTAAATCCAGCGGGGCATCGACGGGATACGCAGTATTTT. This translates into CASSLNPAGHRRDTQYF.